Below, 30 T cell receptor beta chains from the same sample are listed, as sequenced in a study of T cell responses to AZD1222 COVID-19 vaccine. Sequencing used immunoSEQ multiplex PCR; TCRdb keeps in-frame clones, though not all of them. The sample shows about 170,000 clones, about nine tenths of them seen only once. The sequenced sample was peripheral blood, obtained on day 0 of AZD1222 vaccination. These receptors came from an adult in good health.

The chain is built from TRBV19 and TRBJ2-3; unclear D gene. Germline CDR1 is LNHDA and CDR2 is SQIVND (reference sequence). V was clipped by 4 bases and J by 7 bases, with 9 bases between them. This CDR3 region has 12 residues. CDR3 loop: CASSTQRYTQYF. The CDR3, as DNA: TGTGCCAGTAGTACACAGCGCTATACGCAGTATTTT.

V gene TRBV5-1 combines with J gene TRBJ2-7, with TRBD2 matching 10 bases. Losses at the gene ends were 0 bases for V and 3 bases for J; bases not matched to a gene: 3. CDR1 SGHRS and CDR2 YFSETQ come from the germline V gene. CDR3 size: 15 residues. The CDR3 DNA is TGCGCCAGCAGCTTGGCTAGCGGGGGCATCTACGAGCAGTACTTC. Its protein product is CASSLASGGIYEQYF. The full variable domain, its missing parts supplied by reference TRBV5-1 and TRBJ2-7, is KAGVTQTPRYLIKTRGQQVTLSCSPISGHRSVSWYQQTPGQGLQFLFEYFSETQRNKGNFPGRFSGRQFSNSRSEMNVSTLELGDSALYLCASSLASGGIYEQYFGPGTRLTVT.

The rearrangement links TRBV5-1 to TRBJ1-4; tentative D call: TRBD1 (5 bases). Germline assignment: CDR1 SGHRS and CDR2 YFSETQ. Trimming left V 5 bases short and J 3 bases short, with 11 bases between. The CDR3 is made up of 14 amino acids. The CDR3 DNA reads TGCGCCAGCAGTATAGGGGCTTCTAATGAAAAACTGTTTTTT. It encodes CASSIGASNEKLFF.

The table lists this clone with a few counts. The rearrangement uses TRBV15 and TRBJ1-4; D is possibly TRBD1 (6 bases). This CDR3 comprises 14 residues. Germline V CDR1 and CDR2: LNHNV, YYDKDF (reference sequence). The CDR3 DNA reads as TGTGCAAACAGGGAATCCGCAACTAATGAAAAACTGTTTTTT. Translating it yields CANRESATNEKLFF.

V gene TRBV4-3 combines with J gene TRBJ2-7; D is undetermined. With 3 bases removed from V and 4 bases from J, the gap between germline ends came to 16 bases. The CDR3 is 15 residues long. The V gene's germline CDR1 is LGHNA and CDR2 YSLEER. This CDR3 is CASSHYKGTGYEQYF. In DNA form, the CDR3 reads TGCGCCAGCAGCCATTACAAGGGTACTGGGTACGAGCAGTACTTC.

The chain is built from TRBV11-2 and TRBJ2-3; D is unresolved. There are 12 residues in the CDR3. Germline-derived CDR1 and CDR2 are SGHAT and FQNNGV. Deletions cut 2 bases from V and 12 bases from J, with 12 bases between. CDR3: CASSLPFGPQYF. Written as DNA, the CDR3 is TGTGCCAGCAGCTTACCTTTTGGGCCCCAGTATTTT.

The rearrangement links TRBV5-1 to TRBJ2-5, with 9 nucleotides matching TRBD2. The germline CDR1 and CDR2 sequences are SGHRS and YFSETQ. The CDR3 loop spans 14 amino acids. Unmatched junction bases numbered 2, after V lost 0 bases and J lost 5 bases. CDR3 sequence reads: CASSLVGLAETQYF. For the CDR3, the DNA is TGCGCCAGCAGCTTGGTGGGACTAGCCGAGACCCAGTACTTC.

The chain has TRBV6-2 or TRBV6-3 and TRBJ2-7; no clear D gene. V gave up 6 bases and J gave up 0 bases, with 15 bases separating them. The CDR3 sequence is 15 residues long. CDR1 is MNHEY and CDR2 is SVGEGT in the germline V gene. DNA for the CDR3: TGTGCCAGCAGCCCCTGGGCAGTAACCTCCTACGAGCAGTACTTC. It codes for CASSPWAVTSYEQYF.

This clone was detected a few times. The chain links TRBV5-4 to TRBJ2-1; TRBD1 aligns across 10 bases. Germline CDR1 SGHNT, CDR2 YYREEE (reference sequence). J gave up 7 bases and V 3 bases, and 10 bases lay outside the gene matches. The CDR3 consists of 16 residues. Here the CDR3 DNA reads TGTGCCAGCAGCTCCGCGGGCCGACAGGGGGCAAATGAGCAGTTCTTC. Translation gives CASSSAGRQGANEQFF.

The V and J genes are TRBV28 and TRBJ1-1; tentative D call: TRBD1 (5 bases). From germline, CDR1 is MDHEN and CDR2 SYDVKM. The CDR3 length is 16 residues. The germline V and J ends were trimmed by 5 bases and 3 bases, with 19 bases remaining between them. The CDR3 is CASSNPMGRIHTEAFF. The CDR3 region has the DNA TGTGCCAGCAGTAATCCTATGGGGCGAATCCACACTGAAGCTTTCTTT.

The chain recombines TRBV5-1 with TRBJ2-5; D gene ambiguous. This CDR3 is 13 amino acids long. CDR1 and CDR2 (germline): SGHRS, YFSETQ. With 4 bases removed from V and 5 bases from J, the gap between germline ends came to 12 bases. CDR3 in amino acids: CASSTLIGETQYF. The CDR3 nucleotides are TGCGCCAGCAGCACCCTTATCGGGGAGACCCAGTACTTC.

In DNA form, the CDR3 reads TGTGCCAGCAGTACCATGGACAGATTTAACTATGGCTACACCTTC. It translates to CASSTMDRFNYGYTF. The rearrangement links TRBV6-5 to TRBJ1-2, with a possible D match to TRBD1 (6 bases). Trimming shortened V by 5 bases and J by 1 base, and 14 bases separated the two germline ends. The germline gives CDR1 MNHEY, CDR2 SVGAGI. The CDR3 has 15 amino acids.

The chain joins TRBV28 to TRBJ2-7, with D tentatively TRBD1 or TRBD2 (5 bases each). The CDR3 totals 15 residues. Trimming shortened V by 8 bases and J by 0 bases, and 17 bases separated the two germline ends. Germline-derived CDR1 and CDR2 are MDHEN and SYDVKM. The CDR3 nucleotides are TGTGCCAGCCGACGGCAGGGAGCCAGCTCCTACGAGCAGTACTTC. Amino acid sequence: CASRRQGASSYEQYF. Looking up the rest from reference TRBV28 and TRBJ2-7 gives the full variable domain: DVKVTQSSRYLVKRTGEKVFLECVQDMDHENMFWYRQDPGLGLRLIYFSYDVKMKEKGDIPEGYSVSREKKERFSLILESASTNQTSMYLCASRRQGASSYEQYFGPGTRLTVT.

The J gene is TRBJ2-7, the V gene TRBV20-1; D is uncertain. Germline V CDR1 and CDR2: DFQATT, SNEGSKA (reference sequence). Between the trimmed V and J ends, which lost 4 bases and 3 bases, there was a span of 7 bases. CDR3 length: 11 amino acids. CDR3 region: CSAIPGYEQYF. The CDR3 region has the DNA TGCAGTGCTATTCCCGGCTACGAGCAGTACTTC.

The genes are TRBV27 and TRBJ1-1; D gene ambiguous. Germline V lookup: CDR1 MNHEY, CDR2 SMNVEV (reference sequence). The CDR3 has 14 amino acids. Trimming shortened V by 3 bases and J by 5 bases, and 13 bases separated the two germline ends. Here the CDR3 DNA reads TGTGCCAGCAGTTTGGAACGCCGGGGTACTGAAGCTTTCTTT. Its translation is CASSLERRGTEAFF.

The chain has TRBV28 and TRBJ2-6, with 8 bases that match TRBD1. This CDR3 contains 18 residues. Germline V CDR1 and CDR2: MDHEN, SYDVKM. V trimming: 6 bases; J trimming: 2 bases; junction bases outside the gene matches: 12. The CDR3 DNA reads TGTGCCAGCAGCTTAGTCAGGACAGGGAAGGCTGGGGCCAACGTCCTGACTTTC. Translating gives CASSLVRTGKAGANVLTF.

V and J are TRBV6-6 and TRBJ1-2, with TRBD1 as a possible D gene (5 bases). The CDR3 length is 13 residues. V lost 3 bases and J 3 bases, leaving 8 bases between the germline ends. Germline CDR1 MNHNY, CDR2 SVGAGI (reference sequence). Here the CDR3 DNA reads TGTGCCAGCAGTTATCCGGGGGACTATGGCTACACCTTC. Amino acids: CASSYPGDYGYTF.

This clone has just a few counts. The sample has other DNA sequences that encode this CDR3 too. The rearrangement links TRBV5-6 to TRBJ1-2; no clear D gene. The CDR3 contains 13 residues. CDR1 is SGHDT, CDR2 YYEEEE, per germline. Deletions cut 0 bases from V and 2 bases from J, with 5 bases between. CDR3 loop: CASSLDRNYGYTF. In nucleotides, the CDR3 is TGTGCCAGCAGCTTGGACCGGAACTATGGCTACACCTTC.

The table lists this clone with a count of one. This chain links TRBV2 with TRBJ1-4, with D perhaps TRBD1 (5 bases). V was trimmed by 1 base and J by 3 bases, leaving 9 bases between them. Germline V gene lookup returns CDR1 SNHLY and CDR2 FYNNEI. This CDR3 contains 15 residues. CDR3 amino acids: CASSEVGTPNEKLFF. CDR3 sequence (DNA): TGTGCCAGCAGTGAAGTTGGGACCCCTAATGAAAAACTGTTTTTT.

This chain joins TRBV7-8 and TRBJ1-2; D remains unclear. V gave up 4 bases and J gave up 3 bases, with 12 bases separating them. CDR3 size: 14 residues. Germline assignment: CDR1 SGHVS and CDR2 FQNEAQ. The CDR3 is CASSSRSKDYGYTF. The DNA of the CDR3 is TGTGCCAGCAGCTCACGCTCGAAGGACTATGGCTACACCTTC.

The chain links TRBV5-4 to TRBJ2-3; D uncertain. Germline CDR1 is SGHNT and CDR2 is YYREEE (reference sequence). V lost 2 bases, J lost 2 bases, and 12 bases lay in between. CDR3 size: 15 residues. CDR3 bases: TGTGCCAGCAGCTTTGGACCACAAGCCACAGATACGCAGTATTTT. Translating it yields CASSFGPQATDTQYF.

V gene TRBV3-1 (or the pseudogene TRBV3-2) combines with J gene TRBJ2-3, with a possible D match to TRBD2 (5 bases). The ends were cut back, 4 bases at V and 0 bases at J, with 11 bases in the middle. Germline V gives CDR1 LGHDT, CDR2 YNNKEL (reference sequence). The CDR3 is 15 amino acids. The chain's CDR3 is CASSLRLSSTDTQYF. In DNA, the CDR3 is TGTGCCAGCAGCCTCCGACTATCTAGCACAGATACGCAGTATTTT.

This clone has a single count. The chain is built from TRBV6-2 or TRBV6-3 and TRBJ2-2; tentative D call: TRBD2 (5 bases). The CDR3 has 15 amino acids. In germline, CDR1 is MNHEY, CDR2 SVGEGT. The V end lost 0 bases, the J end lost 4 bases, and 9 bases lay between the germline ends. CDR3 nucleotide sequence: TGTGCCAGCAGTTACTCGGGCAGCGGCACCGGGGAGCTGTTTTTT. Its translation: CASSYSGSGTGELFF.

This clone was observed a single time. The V and J genes are TRBV7-2 and TRBJ2-5, with a weak D call TRBD2 (6 bases). Between the trimmed V and J ends, which lost 2 bases and 5 bases, there was a span of 12 bases. The CDR3 runs 14 residues. The germline V gene encodes CDR1 SGHTA and CDR2 FQGNSA. In DNA, the CDR3 is TGTGCCAGCAGCTTAAATGGTCGGGGGGAGACCCAGTACTTC. Its protein is CASSLNGRGETQYF.

The chain combines TRBV4-1 with TRBJ2-6; TRBD1 matches at 8 bases. Per the germline V gene, CDR1 is MGHRA and CDR2 is YSYEKL. J lost 3 bases, V lost 1 base, and 8 bases had no gene match. This CDR3 contains 18 residues. The CDR3 protein is CASSQVAGGAYGANVLTF. CDR3 in DNA: TGCGCCAGCAGCCAAGTGGCAGGGGGCGCTTATGGGGCCAACGTCCTGACTTTC.

CDR3: CASSLNRGDYGYTF. For the CDR3, the DNA is TGTGCCAGCAGCTTGAACAGGGGGGACTATGGCTACACCTTC. The chain couples TRBV11-2 to TRBJ1-2; 8 bases are shared with TRBD1. This CDR3 spans 14 amino acids. V shed 3 bases, J shed 3 bases, and the junction held 3 bases outside the gene matches. From germline, CDR1 is SGHAT and CDR2 FQNNGV.

This chain connects TRBV10-1 to TRBJ2-3, with TRBD1 matching 11 bases. Germline V CDR1 and CDR2: WNHNN, SYGVQD (reference sequence). With 5 bases clipped from V and 4 bases from J, the junction kept 5 bases outside the gene matches. The CDR3 spans 15 residues. The CDR3 protein is CASSSGTGGPDTQYF. In nucleotides, the CDR3 is TGCGCCAGCAGTTCCGGGACAGGGGGGCCAGATACGCAGTATTTT.

V gene TRBV28 combines with J gene TRBJ1-2; TRBD1 is a possible D gene (5 bases). The CDR3 spans 15 residues. In germline, CDR1 is MDHEN, CDR2 SYDVKM. V lost 7 bases and J 5 bases, leaving 20 bases between the germline ends. The CDR3 nucleotides are TGTGCCAGCACCCTCGCGTGGGGCCTTGGGTATGGCTACACCTTC. Translated: CASTLAWGLGYGYTF.

The chain has TRBV3-1 (or the pseudogene TRBV3-2) and TRBJ2-5, with D possibly being TRBD2 (6 bases). Germline V gene lookup returns CDR1 LGHDT and CDR2 YNNKEL (reference sequence). This CDR3 has 16 amino acids. V lost 4 bases and J 5 bases, leaving 20 bases between the germline ends. The CDR3 reads CASSPGPQGLGETQYF. The CDR3 nucleotides are TGTGCCAGCAGCCCAGGCCCCCAGGGACTTGGGGAGACCCAGTACTTC.

V and J are TRBV7-9 and TRBJ1-4; a weak D match, TRBD1 (5 bases). The CDR3 loop spans 14 amino acids. Trimming took off 5 bases at V and 5 bases at J, with 12 bases between the two ends. Germline CDR1 is SEHNR and CDR2 is FQNEAQ (reference sequence). The CDR3 here is CASSRQGSNEKLFF. CDR3 coding DNA: TGTGCCAGCAGCCGTCAGGGATCCAATGAAAAACTGTTTTTT.